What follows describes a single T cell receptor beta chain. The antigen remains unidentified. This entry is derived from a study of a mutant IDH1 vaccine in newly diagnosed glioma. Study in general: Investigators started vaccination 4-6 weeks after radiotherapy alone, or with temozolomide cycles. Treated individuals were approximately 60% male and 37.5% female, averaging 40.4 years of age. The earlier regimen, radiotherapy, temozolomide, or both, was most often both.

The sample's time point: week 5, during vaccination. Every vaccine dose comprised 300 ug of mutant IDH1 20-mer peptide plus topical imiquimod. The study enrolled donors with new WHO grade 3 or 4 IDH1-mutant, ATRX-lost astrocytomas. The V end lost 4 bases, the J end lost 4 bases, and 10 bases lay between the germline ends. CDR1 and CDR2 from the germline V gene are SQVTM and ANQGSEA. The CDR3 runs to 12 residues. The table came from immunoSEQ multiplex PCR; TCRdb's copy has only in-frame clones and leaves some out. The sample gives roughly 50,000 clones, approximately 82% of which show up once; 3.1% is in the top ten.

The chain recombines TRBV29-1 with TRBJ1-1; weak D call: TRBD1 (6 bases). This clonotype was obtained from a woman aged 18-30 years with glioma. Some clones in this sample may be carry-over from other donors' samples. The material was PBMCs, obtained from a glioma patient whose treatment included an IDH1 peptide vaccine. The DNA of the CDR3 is TGCAGCGTTGCCCAGGGGCGCACTGAAGCTTTCTTT. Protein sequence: CSVAQGRTEAFF.